The rows below give T cell receptor beta chains drawn from one sample of a study of blood T cells in healthy people across ages. Via MiXCR, TCRdb re-called the 5' RACE reads, giving one row per CDR3 protein. The repertoire consists of more than 700,000 distinct CDR3 sequences, with about 55% occurring once and the leading ten covering approximately 40%. Specimen: blood. These receptors were taken from a man older than 75 in good health. The CDR3 runs from the conserved cysteine through the conserved F or W. Fields, in order: V gene, clone size, D gene, CDR3 length, J gene, CDR3 DNA, CDR3 protein. The D gene is left open where the match is weak. Expanded clones are given a class, and other clones once, few, many or no size at all.

V: TRBV7-2
size: -
D: TRBD1
length: 16
J: TRBJ1-1
DNA: TGTGCCAGCAGCTTAGAACAGGGGGGGGTGAACACTGAAGCTTTCTTT
CDR3: CASSLEQGGVNTEAFF

V: TRBV10-1
size: few
D: -
length: 12
J: TRBJ2-7
DNA: TGCGCCAGCAGTGAGTCACTCCACGAGCAGTACTTC
CDR3: CASSESLHEQYF

V: TRBV7-9
size: -
D: -
length: 13
J: TRBJ2-7
DNA: TGTGCCAGCAGCTCCGGGGCCCCCTACGAGCAGTACTTC
CDR3: CASSSGAPYEQYF

V: TRBV18
size: few
D: TRBD1
length: 10
J: TRBJ2-5
DNA: TGTGCCAGCTCAGGGACAGAGCAGTACTTC
CDR3: CASSGTEQYF

V: TRBV28
size: -
D: -
length: 13
J: TRBJ1-2
DNA: TGTGCCAGCAGTTTCCTTACAGACTATGGCTACACCTTC
CDR3: CASSFLTDYGYTF

V: TRBV10-3
size: -
D: TRBD1
length: 13
J: TRBJ1-4
DNA: TGTGCCGCGGGAGGGACAGCCGATGAAAAACTGTTTTTT
CDR3: CAAGGTADEKLFF

V: TRBV29-1
size: few
D: TRBD1
length: 12
J: TRBJ1-4
DNA: TGCAGCGTTTGGACAGGGAATGAAAAACTGTTTTTT
CDR3: CSVWTGNEKLFF

V: TRBV9
size: -
D: TRBD2
length: 15
J: TRBJ2-7
DNA: TGTGCCAGCAGCGTAGGAGGGACTAGCGGGAGTACTCCGTACTTC
CDR3: CASSVGGTSGSTPYF

V: TRBV7-8
size: -
D: TRBD2
length: 18
J: TRBJ2-1
DNA: TGTGCCAGCAGCTTGGGGCTAGCGGGGAGCGCGTTTAACAATGAGCAGTTCTTC
CDR3: CASSLGLAGSAFNNEQFF

V: TRBV20-1
size: -
D: -
length: 13
J: TRBJ2-4
DNA: TGCAGTGGGAGGGGGAACGCCAAAAACATTCAGTACTTC
CDR3: CSGRGNAKNIQYF

V: TRBV9
size: -
D: TRBD1
length: 14
J: TRBJ1-2
DNA: TGTGCCAGCAGCCAATCACAGGGGCACTATGGCTACACCTTC
CDR3: CASSQSQGHYGYTF

V: TRBV6-1
size: -
D: TRBD1
length: 15
J: TRBJ1-1
DNA: TGTGCCAGCAGTCCCCTGACAGGGTCGGACACTGAAGCTTTCTTT
CDR3: CASSPLTGSDTEAFF

V: TRBV20-1
size: -
D: -
length: 10
J: TRBJ1-1
DNA: TGCAGTGCCACCAGGGGAGGCGCTTTCTTT
CDR3: CSATRGGAFF

V: TRBV20-1
size: -
D: -
length: 14
J: TRBJ1-1
DNA: TGCAGTGCTAGAGACCGGACAGCGAACACTGAAGCTTTCTTT
CDR3: CSARDRTANTEAFF

V: TRBV7-2
size: few
D: -
length: 15
J: TRBJ2-3
DNA: TGTGCCAGCAGCCCGTGGGGGGGCGCGGCAGATACGCAGTATTTT
CDR3: CASSPWGGAADTQYF